The T cell receptor (beta chain) described here comes from a study of cytomegalovirus exposure and HLA in healthy donors. Study-level background: HLA-typed donors were the source of around 80 million unique TCRs, which an early data release held.

In regard to this clone: Antigen specificity is unknown.

60 Vbeta and 13 Jbeta primers were used in PCR. Only in-frame clones appear in the TCRdb table, and some are missing; sequencing was by immunoSEQ multiplex PCR. The sample lists roughly 130,000 clones; just over 65% were seen once. General study points: About 150 TCR beta chains were listed as cytomegalovirus-associated.

CDR3 length equals 14 residues. Trimming removed 8 bases from V and 5 bases from J; junction bases left unmatched: 14. CDR1 and CDR2 (germline): SQVTM, ANQGSEA. This TCR came from a young man in good health and CMV-seronegative. The specimen sequenced was PBMCs. The chain uses TRBV29-1 and TRBJ2-5; 7 bases are a match to TRBD1. The CDR3 reads CSSAFTGVVETQYF. The CDR3, as DNA: TGCAGCTCCGCTTTTACAGGGGTGGTGGAGACCCAGTACTTC.